The 14 T cell receptor beta chains in this list originate from one sample, sequenced in a study of blood T cell repertoires in COVID-19. Repertoires were generated with immunoSEQ multiplex PCR, while TCRdb's copy carries only in-frame clones and drops some. The table has approximately 170,000 clones, about 83% seen once. The sequenced material came from peripheral blood. The receptors come from a young man with active or convalescent COVID-19.

V is TRBV10-3 and J is TRBJ2-2, with 15 positions matching TRBD2. The junction had 11 bases not matched to a gene; V was cut back by 6 bases and J by 9 bases. The CDR3 is 17 residues long. Per germline, CDR1 ENHRY and CDR2 SYGVKD. In DNA form, the CDR3 reads TGTGCCATCAGCGAATTCAGGACTAGCGGGGGGGCCCGGGAGCTGTTTTTT. This translates into CAISEFRTSGGARELFF.

This clone was picked up one time. V and J are TRBV27 and TRBJ1-5; 11 bases are shared with TRBD1. The CDR3 consists of 15 residues. J lost 4 bases, V lost 6 bases, and 5 bases had no gene match. Germline CDR1 and CDR2: MNHEY and SMNVEV (reference sequence). In DNA, the CDR3 is TGTGCCAGCAGCGGGACAGGGGGTTTTAATCAGCCCCAGCATTTT. Amino acid sequence: CASSGTGGFNQPQHF.

The chain joins TRBV6-2 or TRBV6-3 to TRBJ2-1; 7 nucleotides match TRBD2. Germline CDR1 is MNHEY and CDR2 is SVGEGT. CDR3 length: 17 residues. Germline trimming cut 2 bases from V and 12 bases from J; bases unmatched to any gene: 19. The CDR3 DNA reads as TGTGCCAGCAGTTACGGGTTAGGAGTAGCGGATGGGGGGGGGCAGTTCTTC. It translates to CASSYGLGVADGGGQFF.

The gene calls are TRBV9 and TRBJ1-2; 7 nucleotides line up with TRBD1. This CDR3 comprises 15 residues. V was pared by 0 bases and J by 7 bases, with 9 bases of the junction left unmatched. Germline values: CDR1 SGDLS, CDR2 YYNGEE. CDR3 amino acids: CASSVEGQPFGGYTF. CDR3 bases: TGTGCCAGCAGCGTAGAGGGACAGCCTTTCGGTGGCTACACCTTC. Full variable domain (outside the CDR3, taken from reference TRBV9 and TRBJ1-2): DSGVTQTPKHLITATGQRVTLRCSPRSGDLSVYWYQQSLDQGLQFLIQYYNGEERAKGNILERFSAQQFPDLHSELNLSSLELGDSALYFCASSVEGQPFGGYTFGSGTRLTVV.

The rearrangement joins TRBV19 to TRBJ1-2, with D tentatively TRBD1 (5 bases). Trimming pared 8 bases from V and 8 bases from J, leaving 27 bases between. The V gene's germline CDR1 is LNHDA and CDR2 SQIVND (reference sequence). This CDR3 comprises 16 residues. The CDR3 region is CASAHREGSRVLGYTF. CDR3 DNA: TGTGCCAGTGCTCACCGGGAGGGGTCACGGGTCTTGGGCTACACCTTC.

The chain combines TRBV30 with TRBJ1-2, with 7 bases that match TRBD1. With V trimmed by 0 bases and J by 2 bases, 9 bases remained unmatched. The CDR3 loop spans 16 amino acids. The germline V gene encodes CDR1 GTSNPN and CDR2 SVGIG (reference sequence). The CDR3 here is CAWSVNPGRGNYGYTF. The CDR3 DNA follows: TGTGCCTGGAGTGTTAATCCGGGCAGGGGGAACTATGGCTACACCTTC.

A few counts support this clone. The chain employs TRBV11-3 and TRBJ1-6; TRBD1 aligns across 12 bases. V lost 5 bases to trimming and J lost 6 bases; unmatched junction nucleotides: 5. CDR3 length equals 16 residues. Germline V gene sequence: CDR1 SGHNT, CDR2 YENEEA. CDR3 coding DNA: TGTGCCAGCAGCACCGGGACAGGGGGCCTTAATTCACCCCTCCACTTT. This sequence encodes CASSTGTGGLNSPLHF.

The V and J genes are TRBV28 and TRBJ1-2; 7 bases are a match to TRBD1. The CDR3 length is 16 residues. With 2 bases clipped from V and 7 bases from J, the junction kept 13 bases outside the gene matches. Germline assignment: CDR1 MDHEN and CDR2 SYDVKM. CDR3 nucleotides: TGTGCCAGCAGTTTACCTTCGACAGGGCCGCTCGGTGGCTACACCTTC. Protein sequence: CASSLPSTGPLGGYTF.

This chain links TRBV10-3 with TRBJ2-1, with 7 nucleotides matching TRBD2. V gave up 2 bases and J gave up 0 bases; unmatched junction bases: 7. Germline V gene data show CDR1 as ENHRY and CDR2 as SYGVKD. The CDR3 loop spans 17 amino acids. The CDR3 coding sequence is TGTGCCATCAGTGAGGAGCTAAGCGGGGCCTCCTACAATGAGCAGTTCTTC. Protein: CAISEELSGASYNEQFF.

This clone was counted once. The V gene is TRBV19, the J gene TRBJ1-5; D unresolved. Germline-derived CDR1 and CDR2 are LNHDA and SQIVND (reference sequence). The CDR3 is made up of 9 amino acids. The CDR3 loop is CASGGPQHF. As DNA, the CDR3 is TGTGCTAGCGGTGGGCCCCAGCATTTT. Variable domain in full (rest from reference TRBV19 and TRBJ1-5): DGGITQSPKYLFRKEGQNVTLSCEQNLNHDAMYWYRQDPGQGLRLIYYSQIVNDFQKGDIAEGYSVSREKKESFPLTVTSAQKNPTAFYLCASGGPQHFGDGTRLSIL.

The rearrangement uses TRBV3-1 (or the pseudogene TRBV3-2) and TRBJ2-2; D unclear. Germline V gene data show CDR1 as LGHDT and CDR2 as YNNKEL (reference sequence). This CDR3 contains 12 residues. Trimming took off 2 bases at V and 6 bases at J, with 4 bases between the two ends. Written as DNA, the CDR3 is TGTGCCAGCAGCCAATCTTCCGGGGAGCTGTTTTTT. Its protein product is CASSQSSGELFF.

The chain carries TRBV27 and TRBJ2-2; the match to TRBD2 covers 11 bases. J gave up 7 bases and V 5 bases, and 6 bases lay outside the gene matches. The CDR3 covers 15 residues. Germline CDR1 reads MNHEY; CDR2 reads SMNVEV (reference sequence). In DNA, the CDR3 is TGTGCCAGCAGTACCTCCGGGACTAGCGGCGGGGAGCTGTTTTTT. Translated, it gives CASSTSGTSGGELFF.

The gene calls are TRBV5-1 and TRBJ2-1, with 15 bases aligning to TRBD2. The CDR3 is 17 amino acids. With 0 bases clipped from V and 2 bases from J, the junction kept 0 bases outside the gene matches. Germline loops: CDR1 SGHRS, CDR2 YFSETQ. The CDR3 loop is CASSLGTSGRAYNEQFF. CDR3 nucleotides: TGCGCCAGCAGCTTGGGGACTAGCGGGAGGGCCTACAATGAGCAGTTCTTC.

A remark on this clone: The same CDR3 can be traced to other DNA sequences in this sample. The V call is TRBV12-3 or TRBV12-4, the J call TRBJ1-1; no clear D. Trimming removed 3 bases at V and 5 bases at J, with 7 bases between. The CDR3 consists of 12 residues. For the CDR3, the DNA is TGTGCCAGCAGTTTTGGAGTTACTGAAGCTTTCTTT. Translated: CASSFGVTEAFF.